The rows below give T cell receptor beta chains drawn from one sample of a study of cytomegalovirus exposure and HLA in healthy donors. Measured with immunoSEQ multiplex PCR; TCRdb has only the in-frame clones, and not every one. The sample yields under 200,000 clones, about 90% seen once. The specimen was PBMCs. Receptors were obtained from a woman aged 18-29 years in good health and CMV-seropositive. CDR3s include the opening cysteine and the closing phenylalanine or tryptophan. Fields, in order: D gene, clone size, V gene, J gene, CDR3 DNA, CDR3 protein. The D gene is left open where the match is weak. The listing skips clone size in some rows; elsewhere it reads once, few, many or a size class.

>NA|NA|TRBV18|TRBJ1-1
TGTGCCAGCTCACCGACAGGTCGGGTCACTGAAGCTTTCTTT
CASSPTGRVTEAFF
>NA|NA|TRBV27|TRBJ2-1
TGTGCCAGCAGTTACCGGGTGGAAGGCAATGAGCAGTTCTTC
CASSYRVEGNEQFF
>NA|NA|TRBV19|TRBJ1-5
TGTGCCAGTAGTATTCGGGGGGGTCATAGCAATCAGCCCCAGCATTTT
CASSIRGGHSNQPQHF
>TRBD1|NA|TRBV4-2|TRBJ2-7
TGTGCCAGCAGCCAAGGGGATGGGACAGGGATTTACGAGCAGTACTTC
CASSQGDGTGIYEQYF
>NA|NA|TRBV6-5|TRBJ1-2
TGTGCCAGCAGCCGGGACAACGGGGTCTATGGCTACACCTTC
CASSRDNGVYGYTF
>NA|NA|TRBV11-1|TRBJ2-4
TGTGCCAGCAGCTTAGCGCGGTCCACGGCCAAAAACATTCAGTACTTC
CASSLARSTAKNIQYF
>TRBD1|NA|TRBV18|TRBJ2-7
TGTGCCAGCTCACCACGACAGGGACAGGGGGCGGGGGAGCAGTACTTC
CASSPRQGQGAGEQYF
>NA|NA|TRBV4-3|TRBJ2-3
TGCGCCAGCAGCCAAGATCATCCTCGAGCAGATACGCAGTATTTT
CASSQDHPRADTQYF
>NA|NA|TRBV6-1|TRBJ1-5
TGTGCCAGCCGACAGAATCAGCCCCAGCATTTT
CASRQNQPQHF
>NA|NA|TRBV30|TRBJ1-3
TGTGCCTGGAGTGTAAAGAGTTTTGGAAACACCATATATTTT
CAWSVKSFGNTIYF
>TRBD2|NA|TRBV28|TRBJ2-3
TGTGCCAGCAGTTTACTAGCGGGAGGAAGTGATACGCAGTATTTT
CASSLLAGGSDTQYF
>NA|NA|TRBV29-1|TRBJ1-2
TGCAGCGTTGATTGGGGGGATGGTGGCTACACCTTC
CSVDWGDGGYTF
>TRBD2|NA|TRBV5-1|TRBJ2-1
TGCGCCAGCAGCATTAGCGGGGGGAATGAGCAGTTCTTC
CASSISGGNEQFF
>TRBD1|NA|TRBV29-1|TRBJ2-7
TGCAGCGGGAAACAGGGGATCAACGACGAGCAGTACTTC
CSGKQGINDEQYF
>NA|once|TRBV5-1|TRBJ2-1
TGCGCCAGCAGCTCCTCCGCGGATGAGCAGTTCTTC
CASSSSADEQFF
>TRBD1|NA|TRBV7-9|TRBJ1-3
TGTGCCAGCAGAACAACAGGGGAAATCTCTGGAAACACCATATATTTT
CASRTTGEISGNTIYF
>NA|NA|TRBV7-6|TRBJ1-1
TGTGCCAGCAGCTTAGGAGCGGGGGGTGAAGCTTTCTTT
CASSLGAGGEAFF
>TRBD1|NA|TRBV27|TRBJ1-1
TGTGCCAGCAGTTTAAGGGGCCGACAGGGGGCGATGAGGAACACTGAAGCTTTCTTT
CASSLRGRQGAMRNTEAFF
>NA|NA|TRBV18|TRBJ2-1
TGTGCCAGCTCACCCGTCGCCGGGGTAGTCAATGAGCAGTTCTTC
CASSPVAGVVNEQFF
>NA|NA|TRBV7-9|TRBJ2-1
TGTGCCAGCAGCTTAGCTCTCTCCTACAATGAGCAGTTCTTC
CASSLALSYNEQFF
>TRBD1|NA|TRBV6-1|TRBJ1-4
TGTGCCAGCAGTGCCAGGGACAGGGAGCGTGAAAAACTGTTTTTT
CASSARDREREKLFF
>NA|once|TRBV6-1|TRBJ1-1
TGTGCCAGCAGTGAGGGCCCCTTCCGGGACACCCTCCTCAGGAACACTGAAGCTTTCTTT
CASSEGPFRDTLLRNTEAFF
>NA|NA|TRBV5-1|TRBJ1-1
TGCGCCAGCAGCTTGGTCCAGGGCGGGAGATCCACTGAAGCTTTCTTT
CASSLVQGGRSTEAFF
>NA|NA|TRBV7-8|TRBJ2-1
TGTGCCAGCAGCGAACAGGACCTCTCCTACAATGAGCAGTTCTTC
CASSEQDLSYNEQFF
>TRBD1|NA|TRBV2|TRBJ1-2
TGTGCCAGCGTTCCCGGGACAGCTTTCTATGGCTACACCTTC
CASVPGTAFYGYTF
>TRBD2|NA|TRBV29-1|TRBJ2-7
TGCAGCGTGGGGAGAGCGGGAGTGGCCGACGAGCAGTACTTC
CSVGRAGVADEQYF
>NA|NA|TRBV7-2|TRBJ2-7
TGTGCCAGCAGCTCCGCGAGTAGCGCATTCTACGAGCAGTACTTC
CASSSASSAFYEQYF
>TRBD1|NA|TRBV19|TRBJ2-4
TGTGCCAGTAGTAATCTCGGGGGGACAGGGATGGCCAAAAACATTCAGTACTTC
CASSNLGGTGMAKNIQYF
>NA|NA|TRBV28|TRBJ2-7
TGTGCCAGCAGTTTGCCGGTGTCAGGTTACGAGCAGTACTTC
CASSLPVSGYEQYF
>TRBD1|few|TRBV6-5|TRBJ2-7
TGTGCCAGCAGTGAAGGGGACAGCTCCTACGAGCAGTACTTC
CASSEGDSSYEQYF
>NA|NA|TRBV5-4|TRBJ1-2
TGTGCCAGCAGCTTCGATACAGGGCCCCCTGACTATGGCTACACCTTC
CASSFDTGPPDYGYTF
>TRBD2|once|TRBV6-5|TRBJ2-7
TGTGCCAGCAGTTACGGGGCGGGGGGCACCTCCTACGAGCAGTACTTC
CASSYGAGGTSYEQYF
>NA|NA|TRBV4-1|TRBJ2-7
TGCGCCAGCAGCCAAGTACAGTCGGCCTACGAGCAGTACTTC
CASSQVQSAYEQYF
>NA|NA|TRBV28|TRBJ1-2
TGTGCCAGCAGTTTATCCAGTTACTATGGCTACACCTTC
CASSLSSYYGYTF
>TRBD2|once|TRBV6-5|TRBJ2-7
TGTGCCAGCAGTCGACTAGCGGGGTCCCCTAGGGAGCAGTACTTC
CASSRLAGSPREQYF
>TRBD1|NA|TRBV4-1|TRBJ1-2
TGCGCCAGCAGCCAAGTAGGGGGCCGCTATGGCTACACCTTC
CASSQVGGRYGYTF
>NA|NA|TRBV7-8|TRBJ1-2
TGTGCCAGCAGCTTAGAAGGCAGGTCCTTGGTCGGCTACACCTTC
CASSLEGRSLVGYTF
>TRBD1|NA|TRBV5-1|TRBJ1-6
TGCGCCAGCAGCTTGGCCCCGGCAGGGGGTAATTCACCCCTCCACTTT
CASSLAPAGGNSPLHF
>TRBD1|NA|TRBV7-9|TRBJ1-4
TGTGCCAGCAGCCCACAGGGGGCGTCTAATGAAAAACTGTTTTTT
CASSPQGASNEKLFF
>TRBD2|NA|TRBV7-6|TRBJ2-1
TGTGCCAGCAGCAAAGCGGGAGTGAGAAATGAGCAGTTCTTC
CASSKAGVRNEQFF